This T cell receptor beta chain came from a study of blood T cells in healthy people across ages (dated by TCRdb to the mid-2010s). The study in broad terms: In model experiments, template switching captured roughly one uniquely barcoded TCR beta cDNA molecule for every two T cells. The study measured age-related changes in TCR beta repertoire diversity using deep sequencing normalized with unique cDNA molecular identifiers. The donors were split into four age groups: young (average around 15 years), middle-aged (nearly 40), aged (around 67) and long-lived (approximately 89). To avoid experimental bias, donors of different ages were spread randomly across the sequencing lanes. For two donors (one aged 18 to 30 and one aged 80 or older), the study analyzed two additional independent replicas of 1 million unique cDNA reads from the same blood draw. The paper's findings and limits, for the study overall: Compared with the aged group, more naive CD4+ T cells, fewer expanded clones and increased TCR diversity were shown by the long-lived group, suggesting age selection. Observed TCR beta diversity correlated strongly with the percentage of naive T cells measured by flow cytometry. Estimates of total diversity from one million sequenced T cells were regarded as lower bounds and underestimates. As age increased, observed TCR beta diversity per million T cells dropped in a roughly linear way, and a significant reduction was already evident by age 40. Conclusive comparison of naive and antigen-experienced compartments was prevented by the profiling of bulk unsorted PBMCs. Donor CMV infection status was unknown, potentially confounding age-related changes in expanded clonotypes.

Libraries came from 5' RACE. A second PCR of roughly 6 to 11 cycles was run with a J-beta primer mix and a sample-barcoded 5' primer. A template-switch 5' adaptor carrying 12 random nucleotides introduced a unique molecular identifier onto each TCR beta cDNA molecule. Each sample yielded at least 2.5 million CDR3-containing paired-end reads. All of the RNA was converted into first-strand cDNA using the Mint cDNA synthesis kit, with a TRBC-specific oligonucleotide serving as the primer. After uracil-DNA glycosylase treatment, a first 18-cycle PCR used universal primers M1SS and BC2_uni_R on all cDNA. As for the authors' bioinformatics: For normalization, 1 million high-quality reads, each with a distinct molecular identifier, were randomly selected from each sample. Instead of being binned into consensus sequences, reads with shared molecular identifiers were discarded. MiTCR, run with a Q25 quality threshold and the strictest error-elimination algorithm, handled CDR3 identification, clonotype clustering and error correction. A nonparametric unseen species model with Euler transformation was used to estimate a lower bound on total TCR beta diversity. Through fastp at Q25 and MiXCR, TCRdb rebuilt clones from the public reads, retaining in-frame beta chains. Here each entry gathers all rows of one CDR3 protein and keeps the most common genes and DNA. The V and J calls and clone size are TCRdb's, not the authors'. The sample table lists 1.5 million to 2 million distinct CDR3 sequences, roughly two fifths of them with a count of one. About 21% of the sample is in the top ten clones.

The roughly 39 donors, aged roughly 6 to 90 years, were systemically healthy Caucasian individuals from Russia. About 10 milliliters of peripheral blood were collected from each donor into EDTA-treated Vacutainer tubes. Ficoll-Paque density-gradient centrifugation was used to isolate PBMCs, with at least 6.5 million per sample. Trizol reagent was used to extract total RNA from PBMCs, with at least 6 micrograms per sample. For every donor, an aliquot of PBMCs went through flow cytometry to measure the percentages of naive CD45RAhigh/CD27high T cells. Measured from the cysteine to the phenylalanine, the CDR3 is 16 residues long. Only the CDR3 DNA is retained, 48 bases long and in frame from the first base. For CDR1 and CDR2, the germline V gene lists SGHTA and FQGNSA. Trimming takes 3 bases off V and 3 bases off J; junction bases not matched to a gene: 3. Remarks on this clonotype: No antigen is known for it. The sample holds no much larger clone one base away, and base qualities are not on file.

This clonotype originated in a human donor in good health. The sequence is built from TRBV7-2 and TRBJ2-1, with TRBD2 identical over 12 junction bases. Material: blood. The DNA sequence reads TGTGCCAGCAGCTTTCTAGCGGGGGGGTTCTACAATGAGCAGTTCTTC. Its translation is CASSFLAGGFYNEQFF.